This TCR beta chain came from a study of patients and donors after allogeneic stem cell transplantation. TCRdb reanalysed the RT-PCR reads using MiXCR and keeps one entry per CDR3 protein. Of 150,000 to 250,000 distinct CDR3 sequences in the sample, 41% were seen once. This clonotype occurred many times. The CDR3 consists of 14 residues. Germline V gene data show CDR1 as SQVTM and CDR2 as ANQGSEA. J gave up 1 base and V 7 bases, and 8 bases lay outside the gene matches. The sample taken for sequencing was blood, either unsorted or a sorted T cell fraction (not recorded which). This clonotype originated in a human donor who was either an allogeneic HSCT recipient or a stem cell or donor lymphocyte infusion donor (not recorded which). It is not recorded whose cells these are; they may come from a transplant donor. J is TRBJ1-1 and V is TRBV29-1, with 8 nucleotides matching TRBD1. In DNA form, the CDR3 reads TGCAGCGCCTCAGGGGGCGCAGAGAACACTGAAGCTTTCTTT. It yields the protein CSASGGAENTEAFF.